This T cell receptor (beta chain) was retrieved from a study of T cells in Graves' hyperthyroidism and ophthalmopathy (dated by TCRdb to between 2017 and 2020). With regard to the full study: Peripheral blood was collected at initial diagnosis, before any treatment. In six Graves' hyperthyroidism patients, the study also compared T-cell repertoires from thyroid tissue with T-cell repertoires from blood. According to the paper, TCR Vbeta CDR3 sequencing was carried out on some 130 peripheral blood samples, which came from under 50 ophthalmopathy, 75 to 80 hyperthyroidism and roughly 17 progressor patients. The 75 to 100 discovery patients were randomly divided into training and test sets at a 7:3 ratio. To identify TCR V-J signatures that set the groups apart, the researchers used a discovery cohort of 90 to 100 patients, made up of 43 with Graves' ophthalmopathy and some 55 with stable Graves' hyperthyroidism. After sampling, hyperthyroidism patients received methimazole starting at 30 mg daily, and ophthalmopathy patients received high-dose intravenous methylprednisolone. Whether ophthalmopathy could be predicted prospectively was tested in an independent validation cohort made up of approximately 19 hyperthyroidism patients plus 17 patients who later progressed to ophthalmopathy.

Of note for this clonotype: The antigen it binds to is not known. Base quality data are lacking; no much larger clone is found one base away.

Cut back by 3 bases and 3 bases, the V and J ends lie 14 bases apart. Reading from cysteine to phenylalanine, the CDR3 counts 15 amino acids. The CDR3 DNA has 45 bases and is translated from base 1. Taken from the germline V gene, the CDR1 and CDR2 loops are MNHNS and SASEGT. Stable Graves' hyperthyroidism was defined as the absence of progression to ophthalmopathy over 18 months of follow-up. The hyperthyroidism patients were between 18 and 65 years old and newly diagnosed, with a disease duration of less than 2 months. Patients with uncontrolled infections, other autoimmune diseases, pregnancy or lactation were excluded. Diagnoses were established on the basis of clinical symptoms, serum thyroxine and TRAb, thyroid ultrasound, and orbital computed tomography. PBMCs were isolated from 10 ml of fresh peripheral blood by Ficoll-Paque density gradient centrifugation. Total RNA was extracted using Trizol reagent, and RNA quality was assessed on an Agilent 2100 Bioanalyzer.

Overall study outcomes, separate from this receptor: Most expanded thyroid clonotypes (frequency above 0.001) were also detected in blood, a finding suggesting that blood repertoires may reflect thyroid immune responses. Sample size was not statistically predetermined, and investigators were not blinded to group allocation. In validation, the model predicted progression to ophthalmopathy with 60% to 71% sensitivity and less than 80% specificity, a median of about six months before onset. A 13 V-J signature model separated ophthalmopathy from stable hyperthyroidism, with approximately 87% sensitivity and 81% to 82% specificity in cross-validation and 80%/75% in testing.

TCR beta CDR3 regions were amplified from RNA transcripts. A first-round RT-PCR of the TCR CDR3 used the HTBI primer set with the Qiagen OneStep RT-PCR kit. A second multiplex PCR round built the libraries, followed by size selection and purification. Paired-end sequencing of the libraries was performed with 100 bp reads on an Illumina HiSeq2000. The study's own analysis went as follows. SOAPnuke was used to process the raw data, with reads discarded if the reads contained adapters or uncalled bases, had a mean Phred below 15, or lacked an exact constant-primer or identifier match. High-quality paired reads were merged with COPE v1.2.5, and unique nucleotide sequences were defined as clonotypes. MiTCR v1.1 was used to align the clonotypes against IMGT TRBV, TRBD and TRBJ reference segments. Analysis was restricted to V-J combinations with a frequency above 0.0001, which covered 99.2% of repertoires. A TCS score was defined as the ratio between F50 (clonal expansion) and ExV (chaos), using BLOSUM62-based TCRdist between CDR3 peptides within each V-J. Welch's t-statistics and random forest reduced 500 to 550 V-J features to about 13, which were used in a naive Bayes classifier (R e1071). TCRdb trimmed the raw reads at Q25, called clones with MiXCR and kept productive beta chains. Rows merge per CDR3 protein into single entries with the most common DNA and genes. Here the V and J calls rest on TCRdb's processing, not on the authors' analysis. Across this sample there are some 350,000 distinct CDR3 sequences, with 20% to 25% seen only once. Over 70% of the sample is in the top ten clones.

Sequences were obtained from blood. The TCR was taken from a man aged 45-60 years with Graves' hyperthyroidism. The chain uses TRBV6-1 and TRBJ2-5; the best D guess is TRBD2, with 5 bases matching. The CDR3 region: CASSDGRLREETQYF. The nucleotide sequence reads TGTGCCAGCAGTGACGGCAGGTTGAGGGAAGAGACCCAGTACTTC.